Listed here are 8 T cell receptor beta chains from one sample, sequenced in a study of breast tumors, draining lymph nodes, adjacent tissues (dated by TCRdb to the mid-2010s). The library was prepared using multiplex PCR. Data came from an Illumina HiSeq 2000. TCRdb reprocessing: public reads trimmed at Q25 with fastp, clones called with MiXCR, in-frame beta chains kept. Rows are combined by CDR3 protein, so each entry shows the most common genes and DNA. The sample table shows some 130,000 distinct CDR3 sequences, and 20% are seen once. The top ten hold more than 3% of the sample. The lymph node samples were taken from the axillary draining lymph nodes of breast cancer patients. The sequenced sample consisted of axillary lymph node tissue. The receptors shown here come from a female donor with breast cancer. Some clones in this sample may be carry-over from other donors' samples.

The rearrangement joins TRBV27 to TRBJ1-4; a possible D gene is TRBD1 (5 bases). Trimming took 0 bases from V and 5 from J, leaving 10 bases between them. Germline CDR1 is MNHEY and CDR2 is SMNVEV (reference sequence). This CDR3 region has 15 residues. CDR3 DNA: TGTGCCAGCAGTTTATCATGGGGGTCAAATGAAAAACTGTTTTTT. This sequence encodes CASSLSWGSNEKLFF. Combining the CDR3 with reference TRBV27 and TRBJ1-4 gives the whole variable domain EAQVTQNPRYLITVTGKKLTVTCSQNMNHEYMSWYRQDPGLGLRQIYYSMNVEVTDKGDVPEGYKVSRKEKRNFPLILESPSPNQTSLYFCASSLSWGSNEKLFFGSGTQLSVL.

This clonotype appeared many times. The chain recombines TRBV20-1 with TRBJ2-2, with TRBD2 as a possible D gene (6 bases). This CDR3 has 12 amino acids. Germline loops: CDR1 DFQATT, CDR2 SNEGSKA (reference sequence). V lost 3 bases and J lost 7, with 9 bases in between. The CDR3 is CSASRGSGELFF. The DNA of the CDR3 is TGCAGTGCTAGTCGGGGGAGCGGGGAGCTGTTTTTT.

The sample holds many counts of this clonotype. The chain links TRBV30 to TRBJ2-7, with 8 nucleotides matching TRBD1. V lost 2 bases, J lost 7 bases, and 7 bases stayed unmatched. In germline, CDR1 is GTSNPN, CDR2 SVGIG (reference sequence). CDR3 length: 13 residues. This CDR3 reads CAWSPRTGCEQYF. CDR3 DNA sequence: TGTGCCTGGAGTCCGCGGACAGGGTGTGAGCAGTACTTC.

Comments on this clonotype: The conserved final phenylalanine or tryptophan is absent from the CDR3, which likely points to a read error. The rearrangement links TRBV20-1 to TRBJ2-1; 14 nucleotides align to TRBD2. Trimming at V came to 6 bases and at J to 2 bases, leaving 9 bases not matched to a gene. CDR3 length equals 17 residues. CDR1 is DFQATT, CDR2 SNEGSKA, per germline (reference sequence). The CDR3 spells CSARTGTSGSTYNEQFS. Written as DNA, the CDR3 is TGCAGTGCCAGGACCGGGACTAGCGGGAGTACCTACAATGAGCAGTTCTCC.

This clonotype was counted at least ten times. The chain recombines TRBV12-3 or TRBV12-4 with TRBJ2-1; 12 bases are a match to TRBD2. V lost 5 bases to trimming and J lost 6 bases; unmatched junction nucleotides: 8. The CDR3 covers 16 residues. The CDR3, as DNA: TGTGCCAGCAGTCAACAGACTAGCGGGAGTCTCAATGAGCAGTTCTTC. Its translation is CASSQQTSGSLNEQFF.

This clonotype was counted many times. This chain links TRBV2 with TRBJ2-3; D is unresolved. V lost 4 bases and J 6 bases, leaving 2 bases between the germline ends. The CDR3 spans 10 residues. Looked up from germline, CDR1 is SNHLY and CDR2 is FYNNEI. The CDR3 sequence: CASSVDTQYF. The CDR3 coding sequence is TGTGCCAGCAGTGTCGATACGCAGTATTTT.

This clonotype appeared many times. The chain recombines TRBV4-1 with TRBJ1-5; the D gene is possibly TRBD1 (5 bases). The germline V gene encodes CDR1 MGHRA and CDR2 YSYEKL. This CDR3 has 14 amino acids. The V end lost 3 bases, the J end lost 10 bases, and 16 bases lay between the germline ends. CDR3 sequence (DNA): TGCGCCAGCAGCCAGGACGCCCCAGGGCGACCCCAGCATTTT. It is translated as CASSQDAPGRPQHF.

This clonotype was picked up many times. V is TRBV6-2 or TRBV6-3 and J is TRBJ1-5; 9 bases agree with TRBD1. CDR3 size: 16 residues. The V gene end was trimmed by 5 bases and the J gene end by 6 bases; junction bases not matched to a gene: 11. The V gene's germline CDR1 is MNHEY and CDR2 SVGEGT. The CDR3 coding sequence is TGTGCCAGCAGTCCCCAAGGACAGGGGTTGGTTCAGCCCCAGCATTTT. Translating it yields CASSPQGQGLVQPQHF.